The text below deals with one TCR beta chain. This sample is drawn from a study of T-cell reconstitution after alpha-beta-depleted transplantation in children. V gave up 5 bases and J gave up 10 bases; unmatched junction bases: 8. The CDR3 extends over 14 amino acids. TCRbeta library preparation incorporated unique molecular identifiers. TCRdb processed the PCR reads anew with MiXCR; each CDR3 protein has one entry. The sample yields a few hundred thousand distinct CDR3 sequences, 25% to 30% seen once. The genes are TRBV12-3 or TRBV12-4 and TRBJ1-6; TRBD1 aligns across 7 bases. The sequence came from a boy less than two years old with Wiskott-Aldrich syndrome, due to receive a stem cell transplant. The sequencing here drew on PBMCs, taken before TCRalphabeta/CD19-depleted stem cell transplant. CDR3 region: CASSLRAGGSPLHF. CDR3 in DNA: TGTGCCAGCAGTCTGAGGGCAGGGGGATCACCCCTCCACTTT.